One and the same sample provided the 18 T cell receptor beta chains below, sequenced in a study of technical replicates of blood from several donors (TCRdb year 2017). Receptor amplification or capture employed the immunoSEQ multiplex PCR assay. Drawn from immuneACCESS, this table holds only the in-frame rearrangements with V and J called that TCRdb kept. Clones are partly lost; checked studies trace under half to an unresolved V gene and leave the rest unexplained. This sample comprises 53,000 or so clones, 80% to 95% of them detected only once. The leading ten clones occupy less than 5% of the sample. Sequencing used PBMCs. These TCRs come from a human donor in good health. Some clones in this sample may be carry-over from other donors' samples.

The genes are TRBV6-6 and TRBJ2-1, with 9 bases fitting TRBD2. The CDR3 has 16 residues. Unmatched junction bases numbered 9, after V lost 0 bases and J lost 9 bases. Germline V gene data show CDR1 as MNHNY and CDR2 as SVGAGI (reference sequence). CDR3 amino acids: CASSYSRRGGRFEQFF. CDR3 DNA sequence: TGTGCCAGCAGTTACTCGAGGCGGGGGGGCAGGTTTGAGCAGTTCTTC.

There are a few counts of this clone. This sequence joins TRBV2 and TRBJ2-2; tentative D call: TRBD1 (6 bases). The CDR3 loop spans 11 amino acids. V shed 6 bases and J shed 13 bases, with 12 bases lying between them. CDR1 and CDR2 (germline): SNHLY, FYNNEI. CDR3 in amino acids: CASREQGGLFF. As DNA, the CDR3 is TGTGCCAGCAGAGAACAGGGTGGGCTGTTTTTT.

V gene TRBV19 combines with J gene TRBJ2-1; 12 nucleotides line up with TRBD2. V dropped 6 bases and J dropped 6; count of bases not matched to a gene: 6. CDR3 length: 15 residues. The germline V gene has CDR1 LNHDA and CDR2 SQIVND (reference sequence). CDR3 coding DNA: TGTGCCAGTAGCCGCGGACTAGCGGGGTTCAATGAGCAGTTCTTC. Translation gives CASSRGLAGFNEQFF.

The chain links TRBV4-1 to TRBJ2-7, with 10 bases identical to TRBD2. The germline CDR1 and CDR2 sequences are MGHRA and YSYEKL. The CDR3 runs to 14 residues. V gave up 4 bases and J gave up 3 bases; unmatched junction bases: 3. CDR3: CASSPGTSVYEQYF. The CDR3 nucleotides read TGCGCCAGCAGCCCCGGGACTAGCGTCTACGAGCAGTACTTC.

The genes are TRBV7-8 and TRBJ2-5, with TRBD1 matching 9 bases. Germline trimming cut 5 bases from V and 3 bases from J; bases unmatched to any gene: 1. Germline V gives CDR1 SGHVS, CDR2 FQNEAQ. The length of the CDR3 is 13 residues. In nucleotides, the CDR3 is TGTGCCAGCAGCCGGGACAGGGAAGAGACCCAGTACTTC. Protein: CASSRDREETQYF.

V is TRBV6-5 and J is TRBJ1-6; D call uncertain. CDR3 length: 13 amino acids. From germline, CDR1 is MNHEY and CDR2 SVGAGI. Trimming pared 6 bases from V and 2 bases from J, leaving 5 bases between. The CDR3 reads CASSRAYNSPLHF. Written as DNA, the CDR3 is TGTGCCAGCAGCCGCGCCTATAATTCACCCCTCCACTTT.

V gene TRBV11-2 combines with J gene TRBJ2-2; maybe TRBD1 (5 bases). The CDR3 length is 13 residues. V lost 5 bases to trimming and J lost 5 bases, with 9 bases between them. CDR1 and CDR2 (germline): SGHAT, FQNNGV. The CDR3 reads CASSRRETGELFF. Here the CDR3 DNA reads TGTGCCAGCAGCCGCAGGGAAACCGGGGAGCTGTTTTTT.

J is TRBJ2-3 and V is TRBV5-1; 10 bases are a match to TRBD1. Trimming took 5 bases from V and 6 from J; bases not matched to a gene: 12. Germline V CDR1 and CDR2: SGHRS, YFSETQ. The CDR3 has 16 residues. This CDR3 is CASRRTGGAGMDTQYF. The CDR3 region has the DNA TGCGCCAGCAGGAGGACAGGGGGGGCCGGGATGGATACGCAGTATTTT.

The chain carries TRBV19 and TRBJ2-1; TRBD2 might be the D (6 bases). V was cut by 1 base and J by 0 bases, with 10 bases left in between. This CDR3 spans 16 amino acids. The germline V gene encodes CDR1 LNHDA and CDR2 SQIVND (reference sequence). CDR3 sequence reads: CASSIAGLSSYNEQFF. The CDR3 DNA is TGTGCCAGTAGTATAGCGGGACTGAGCTCCTACAATGAGCAGTTCTTC.

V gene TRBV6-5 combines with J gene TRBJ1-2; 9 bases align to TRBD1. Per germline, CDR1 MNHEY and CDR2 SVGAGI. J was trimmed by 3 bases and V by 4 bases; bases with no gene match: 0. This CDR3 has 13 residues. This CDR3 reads CASSWTGDYGYTF. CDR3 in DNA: TGTGCCAGCAGTTGGACAGGGGACTATGGCTACACCTTC.

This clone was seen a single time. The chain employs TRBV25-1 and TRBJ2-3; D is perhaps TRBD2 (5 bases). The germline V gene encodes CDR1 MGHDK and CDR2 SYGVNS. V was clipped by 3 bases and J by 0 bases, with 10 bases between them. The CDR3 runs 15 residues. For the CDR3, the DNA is TGTGCCAGCAGTGATGTGGGAGCGAGCACAGATACGCAGTATTTT. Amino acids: CASSDVGASTDTQYF.

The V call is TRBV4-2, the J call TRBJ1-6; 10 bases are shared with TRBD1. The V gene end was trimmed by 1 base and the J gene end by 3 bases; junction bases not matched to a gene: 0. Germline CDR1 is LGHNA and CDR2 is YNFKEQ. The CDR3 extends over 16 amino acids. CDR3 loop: CASSQGDRGYNSPLHF. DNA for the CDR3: TGTGCCAGCAGCCAAGGGGACAGGGGCTATAATTCACCCCTCCACTTT.

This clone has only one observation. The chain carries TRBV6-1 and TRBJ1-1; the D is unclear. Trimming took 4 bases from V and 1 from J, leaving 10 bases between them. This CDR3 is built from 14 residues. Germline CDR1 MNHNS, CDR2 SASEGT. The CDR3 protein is CASSGTGWNTEAFF. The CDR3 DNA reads TGTGCCAGCAGTGGAACGGGTTGGAACACTGAAGCTTTCTTT.

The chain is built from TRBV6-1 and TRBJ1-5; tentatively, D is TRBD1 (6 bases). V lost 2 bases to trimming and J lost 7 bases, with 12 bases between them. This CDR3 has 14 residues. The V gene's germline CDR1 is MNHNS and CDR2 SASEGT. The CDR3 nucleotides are TGTGCCAGCAGTGAATCTGGGCAGGGGCAGCCCCAGCATTTT. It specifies CASSESGQGQPQHF.

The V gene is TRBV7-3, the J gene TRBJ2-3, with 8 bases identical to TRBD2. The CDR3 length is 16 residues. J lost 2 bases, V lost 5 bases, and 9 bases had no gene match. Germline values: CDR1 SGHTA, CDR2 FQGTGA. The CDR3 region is CASSLRGSGNTDTQYF. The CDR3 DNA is TGTGCCAGCAGCCTCCGGGGTAGCGGGAACACAGATACGCAGTATTTT.

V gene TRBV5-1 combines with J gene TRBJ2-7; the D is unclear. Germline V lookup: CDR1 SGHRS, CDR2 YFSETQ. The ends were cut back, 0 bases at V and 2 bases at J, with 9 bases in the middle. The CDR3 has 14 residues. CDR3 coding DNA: TGCGCCAGCAGCTTGGACGGTCAACCCTACGAGCAGTACTTC. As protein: CASSLDGQPYEQYF.

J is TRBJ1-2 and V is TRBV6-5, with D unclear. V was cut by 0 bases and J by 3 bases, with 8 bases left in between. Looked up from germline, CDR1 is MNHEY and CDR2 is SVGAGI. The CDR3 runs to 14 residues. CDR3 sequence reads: CASSYSSGDYGYTF. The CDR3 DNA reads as TGTGCCAGCAGTTACTCGAGCGGGGACTATGGCTACACCTTC.

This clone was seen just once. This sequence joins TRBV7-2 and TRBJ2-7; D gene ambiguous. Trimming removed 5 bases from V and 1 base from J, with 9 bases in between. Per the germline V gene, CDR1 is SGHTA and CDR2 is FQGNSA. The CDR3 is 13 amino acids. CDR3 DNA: TGTGCCAGCAGCCAGACTCCTTCCTACGAGCAGTACTTC. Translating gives CASSQTPSYEQYF.